Shown below are 23 T cell receptor beta chains from a single sample sequenced in a study of T cells in tumors after PD-1 blockade. TCRdb's table, derived via immunoSEQ multiplex PCR, lists solely in-frame clones and lacks some. The data contain about 47,000 clones, about four fifths of them singletons. The sequences come from PBMCs, collected before anti-PD-1 treatment. The receptors originated from a human donor with basal cell carcinoma.

The genes are TRBV19 and TRBJ1-3; D not resolved. Trimming stripped 10 bases from V and 4 bases from J, with 20 bases between. CDR1 LNHDA and CDR2 SQIVND come from the germline V gene (reference sequence). The CDR3 runs 15 residues. Written as DNA, the CDR3 is TGTGCCACTACCTTTCGGGGAAGAGGAGGAAACACCATATATTTT. Residues: CATTFRGRGGNTIYF.

CDR3 in amino acids: CASSQGTGRQETQYF. Here the CDR3 DNA reads TGCGCCAGCAGCCAGGGGACAGGGCGACAAGAGACCCAGTACTTC. The rearrangement links TRBV5-1 to TRBJ2-5; 9 bases line up with TRBD1. The CDR3 is made up of 15 amino acids. Germline CDR1 SGHRS, CDR2 YFSETQ. V shed 4 bases and J 2 bases; nucleotides not matched to a gene: 6.

This clone was seen just once. The CDR3 bases are TGTGCCAGCAGCTTGGAAGGGACTCGCCGGGATACGCAGTATTTT. This codes for CASSLEGTRRDTQYF. V and J are TRBV7-9 and TRBJ2-3; weak D call: TRBD2 (6 bases). Trimming took off 3 bases at V and 6 bases at J, with 16 bases between the two ends. CDR1 and CDR2 (germline): SEHNR, FQNEAQ (reference sequence). This CDR3 has 15 residues.

This clone appeared a few times. J is TRBJ2-7 and V is TRBV28; D is uncertain. Per germline, CDR1 MDHEN and CDR2 SYDVKM. Trimming left V 5 bases short and J 3 bases short, with 5 bases between. This CDR3 is built from 11 residues. The CDR3 coding sequence is TGTGCCAGCAGTACCCTCTACGAGCAGTACTTC. Its protein product is CASSTLYEQYF.

A word on this clone: The same CDR3 is also encoded by other DNA sequences in this sample. This chain connects TRBV5-4 to TRBJ2-3, with 9 bases identical to TRBD2. The CDR3 totals 15 residues. Germline V CDR1 and CDR2: SGHNT, YYREEE (reference sequence). Trimming removed 4 bases from V and 0 bases from J; junction bases left unmatched: 3. CDR3 protein: CASSLTSGSTDTQYF. The CDR3 coding sequence is TGTGCCAGCAGCCTAACTAGCGGGAGCACAGATACGCAGTATTTT.

This rearrangement joins TRBV10-3 to TRBJ2-4, with D tentatively TRBD2 (5 bases). Germline V gene lookup returns CDR1 ENHRY and CDR2 SYGVKD. The CDR3 is made up of 15 amino acids. V lost 3 bases, J lost 0 bases, and 9 bases lay in between. CDR3 protein: CAISDTREAKNIQYF. The CDR3, as DNA: TGTGCCATCAGTGATACCCGGGAAGCCAAAAACATTCAGTACTTC.

The V gene is TRBV18, the J gene TRBJ1-5; a weak D match, TRBD1 (6 bases). Trimming removed 1 base at V and 3 bases at J, with 13 bases between. The germline V gene encodes CDR1 KGHSH and CDR2 LQKENI. CDR3 size: 16 residues. As DNA, the CDR3 is TGTGCCAGCTCACCACAGTTAGGGGGAAACAATCAGCCCCAGCATTTT. Translated, it gives CASSPQLGGNNQPQHF.

The genes are TRBV20-1 and TRBJ2-2, with TRBD2 matching 9 bases. There are 16 residues in the CDR3. V was pared by 3 bases and J by 4 bases, with 9 bases of the junction left unmatched. Germline lookup yields CDR1 DFQATT and CDR2 SNEGSKA (reference sequence). Here the CDR3 DNA reads TGCAGTGCTAGTCCCCCGGGACTAGCTGCCACCGGGGAGCTGTTTTTT. Its protein product is CSASPPGLAATGELFF.

The chain couples TRBV4-1 to TRBJ2-1; 8 positions match TRBD1. The CDR3 consists of 15 residues. Germline V CDR1 and CDR2: MGHRA, YSYEKL. With 5 bases clipped from V and 10 bases from J, the junction kept 13 bases outside the gene matches. This CDR3 reads CASSEAPGQAIEQFF. The CDR3 DNA sequence: TGCGCCAGCAGCGAAGCGCCGGGACAGGCGATCGAGCAGTTCTTC.

V usage is TRBV29-1 and J usage is TRBJ2-1, with D possibly TRBD2 on 6 matching bases. CDR1 is SQVTM and CDR2 is ANQGSEA in the germline V gene. The CDR3 loop spans 13 amino acids. V was cut by 7 bases and J by 3 bases, with 13 bases left in between. The CDR3 nucleotides are TGCAGCGCCGGCGGGGTTGGCTACAATGAGCAGTTCTTC. This sequence encodes CSAGGVGYNEQFF.

In this sample, this clone turned up a few times. The J gene is TRBJ2-2, the V gene TRBV4-2; 10 nucleotides agree with TRBD2. Germline CDR1 and CDR2: LGHNA and YNFKEQ. The CDR3 totals 17 residues. Losses at the gene ends were 0 bases for V and 4 bases for J; bases not matched to a gene: 5. CDR3 protein: CASSQELLAGRTGELFF. The CDR3 DNA follows: TGTGCCAGCAGCCAAGAACTACTAGCGGGGCGCACCGGGGAGCTGTTTTTT.

This clone was observed a single time. The chain links TRBV15 to TRBJ2-5; D perhaps matches TRBD1 (5 bases). V was trimmed by 5 bases and J by 3 bases, leaving 13 bases between them. In germline, CDR1 is LNHNV, CDR2 YYDKDF (reference sequence). This CDR3 has 14 residues. CDR3 sequence: CATSPRTNKETQYF. The CDR3 DNA is TGTGCCACCAGCCCCCGGACAAATAAAGAGACCCAGTACTTC.

The chain couples TRBV6-4 to TRBJ1-2; no reliable D call. The CDR3 length is 13 residues. Trimming cost V 0 bases and J 8 bases, with 10 bases left between them. Germline V gives CDR1 MRHNA, CDR2 SNTAGT. The CDR3 here is CASSDSGRGGYTF. CDR3 DNA sequence: TGTGCCAGCAGTGACTCCGGGCGAGGGGGCTACACCTTC.

The chain has TRBV19 and TRBJ2-3, with 8 bases lining up with TRBD2. Germline trimming cut 1 base from V and 5 bases from J; bases unmatched to any gene: 5. The length of the CDR3 is 15 residues. Germline V CDR1 and CDR2: LNHDA, SQIVND (reference sequence). The CDR3, as DNA: TGTGCCAGTAGTATAGGTGGACTAGCTAGAGATACGCAGTATTTT. It specifies CASSIGGLARDTQYF.

The J gene is TRBJ1-5, the V gene TRBV19; 7 bases align to TRBD1. The J segment lost 0 bases and the V segment lost 6 bases, leaving 5 bases of the junction unmatched. CDR1 is LNHDA, CDR2 SQIVND, per germline (reference sequence). CDR3 length: 15 residues. Written as DNA, the CDR3 is TGTGCCAGTAGCAAAGACAGGGCTAGCAATCAGCCCCAGCATTTT. Translating it yields CASSKDRASNQPQHF. Filled out from reference TRBV19 and TRBJ1-5, the complete variable domain reads DGGITQSPKYLFRKEGQNVTLSCEQNLNHDAMYWYRQDPGQGLRLIYYSQIVNDFQKGDIAEGYSVSREKKESFPLTVTSAQKNPTAFYLCASSKDRASNQPQHFGDGTRLSIL.

DNA of the CDR3: TGTGCCAGCAGCAAGGGTGAGGTGGCAACTAATGAAAAACTGTTTTTT. As protein: CASSKGEVATNEKLFF. The chain carries TRBV9 and TRBJ1-4; D gene uncertain. The CDR3 sequence is 16 residues long. V was trimmed by 4 bases and J by 0 bases, leaving 13 bases between them. Germline V gene data show CDR1 as SGDLS and CDR2 as YYNGEE.

This clone was detected once. The gene calls are TRBV28 and TRBJ2-3, with 9 bases fitting TRBD2. The CDR3 is 17 residues long. CDR1 and CDR2 from the germline V gene are MDHEN and SYDVKM. V lost 3 bases and J lost 6; bases outside the gene matches: 13. CDR3 nucleotide sequence: TGTGCCAGCAGTTTGAGAGGTAGCGGGAGATCTCGGGATACGCAGTATTTT. Translated, it gives CASSLRGSGRSRDTQYF.

The chain carries TRBV5-6 and TRBJ2-3, with 9 bases matching TRBD1. The CDR3 totals 15 residues. Germline assignment: CDR1 SGHDT and CDR2 YYEEEE. The V and J ends lost 5 bases and 4 bases, in that order; junction bases with no gene match: 8. In DNA, the CDR3 is TGTGCCAGCAGTTTTGACAGGGGGATAGCAGATACGCAGTATTTT. Translated: CASSFDRGIADTQYF.

J is TRBJ2-7 and V is TRBV18; 11 nucleotides line up with TRBD2. This CDR3 is 16 amino acids long. V lost 1 base, J lost 3 bases, and 5 bases stayed unmatched. The germline CDR1 and CDR2 sequences are KGHSH and LQKENI. The DNA for the CDR3 is TGTGCCAGCTCACCACTCGAGACTAGCGGGAACTACGAGCAGTACTTC. Translation gives CASSPLETSGNYEQYF.

V is TRBV5-1 and J is TRBJ1-1, with D perhaps TRBD1 (6 bases). Trimming removed 0 bases from V and 3 bases from J, with 21 bases in between. The CDR3 loop spans 18 amino acids. CDR1 and CDR2 (germline): SGHRS, YFSETQ. CDR3 region: CASSLAGQLGSGDTEAFF. The CDR3 DNA is TGCGCCAGCAGCTTGGCCGGACAGCTTGGATCAGGGGACACTGAAGCTTTCTTT.

CDR3 sequence reads: CASSSRTGELFF. The DNA for the CDR3 is TGTGCCAGCAGTTCTCGAACCGGGGAGCTGTTTTTT. V gene TRBV6-4 combines with J gene TRBJ2-2; D is uncertain. Germline V lookup: CDR1 MRHNA, CDR2 SNTAGT. This CDR3 has 12 amino acids. Trimming took 5 bases from V and 5 from J, leaving 6 bases between them.

The J gene is TRBJ2-1, the V gene TRBV12-5, with 14 bases lining up with TRBD2. CDR1 LGHNT and CDR2 FRNRAP come from the germline V gene. The J segment lost 3 bases and the V segment lost 6 bases, leaving 7 bases of the junction unmatched. The CDR3 totals 17 residues. CDR3 sequence reads: CASGSRLAGGYYNEQFF. CDR3 DNA sequence: TGTGCTAGTGGCTCCCGACTAGCGGGAGGGTACTACAATGAGCAGTTCTTC.

As concerns this clone: The sample has other DNA sequences that encode this CDR3 too. V gene TRBV5-5 combines with J gene TRBJ2-3, with D hard to call. V was cut by 0 bases and J by 0 bases, with 8 bases left in between. The germline V gene encodes CDR1 SGHKS and CDR2 YYEKEE (reference sequence). This CDR3 region has 15 residues. The CDR3 reads CASSLGRISTDTQYF. CDR3 nucleotide sequence: TGTGCCAGCAGCTTGGGCAGGATTAGCACAGATACGCAGTATTTT.